The entry that follows covers one T cell receptor (beta chain) sequence. CDR1 LGHDT and CDR2 YNNKEL come from the germline V gene (reference sequence). This CDR3 contains 15 residues. V was pared by 6 bases and J by 7 bases, with 11 bases of the junction left unmatched. Per the authors' pipeline: Amplification of reference gene primers was used by the study to estimate nucleated cell counts. Assay: immunoSEQ multiplex PCR; the TCRdb copy retains only in-frame clones and omits some. That table is the source of V, J and clone size, and D and trimming were worked out from the DNA. The sample lists approximately 390,000 clones; almost 90% were seen once. The data were taken from a study of blood T cell repertoires in COVID-19. Study at large: The analysed material was cDNA or gDNA that came from T cells, B-cell-depleted T cells, or PBMCs.

The sequence was obtained from a man aged 18 to 30 with active or convalescent COVID-19. Material: peripheral blood. The J gene is TRBJ1-4, the V gene TRBV3-1 (or the pseudogene TRBV3-2), with TRBD1 identical over 7 bases. The CDR3 coding sequence is TGTGCCAGCAGTCCGGGACAGTCAGAGGGTGAAAAACTGTTTTTT. This translates into CASSPGQSEGEKLFF.